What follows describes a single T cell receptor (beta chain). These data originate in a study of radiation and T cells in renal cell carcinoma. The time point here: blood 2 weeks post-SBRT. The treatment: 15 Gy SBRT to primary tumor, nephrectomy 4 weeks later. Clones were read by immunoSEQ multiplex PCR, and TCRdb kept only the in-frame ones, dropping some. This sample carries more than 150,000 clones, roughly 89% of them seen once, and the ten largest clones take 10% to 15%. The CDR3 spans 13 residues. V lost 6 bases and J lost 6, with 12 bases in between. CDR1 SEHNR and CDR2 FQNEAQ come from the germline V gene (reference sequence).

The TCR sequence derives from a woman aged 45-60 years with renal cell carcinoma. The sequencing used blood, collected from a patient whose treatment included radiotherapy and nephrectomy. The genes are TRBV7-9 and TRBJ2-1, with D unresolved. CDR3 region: CASSLERGNEQFF. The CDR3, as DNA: TGTGCCAGCAGTCTAGAGAGAGGCAATGAGCAGTTCTTC.